This T cell receptor beta chain stems from a study of blood T cells in healthy people across ages. Concerning this clonotype itself: Its antigen is undetermined.

J lost 5 bases, V lost 3 bases, and 14 bases had no gene match. Germline CDR1 and CDR2: MNHEY and SVGEGT. CDR3 length: 18 amino acids. Study-level results: Unsorted PBMCs prevented conclusive naive versus antigen-experienced comparison.

The second PCR ran 7 to 11 cycles with a sample-barcoded 5' primer and J-beta primers. MiXCR, run by TCRdb on the 5' RACE reads, gives a single entry per CDR3 protein. This table holds over 750,000 distinct CDR3 sequences, just under 25% found once. Another study also made use of these data, one on T cells of mothers and their children.

The chain combines TRBV6-2 or TRBV6-3 with TRBJ2-1, with 9 bases matching TRBD2. The sequence was obtained from a boy younger than 18 in good health. The sample comprised blood. This CDR3 reads CASSYRLAGAKPDNEQFF. The CDR3, as DNA: TGTGCCAGCAGTTATAGGTTAGCGGGGGCGAAGCCGGACAATGAGCAGTTCTTC.